The 2 T cell receptor beta chains below come from one sample, sequenced in a study of cytomegalovirus exposure and HLA in healthy donors (TCRdb year 2017). Receptor amplification or capture employed the immunoSEQ multiplex PCR assay. For the multiplex PCR, a mixture combining 60 forward primers for TCR Vbeta segments and 13 reverse primers for TCR Jbeta segments was used. Drawn from immuneACCESS, this table holds only the in-frame rearrangements with V and J called that TCRdb kept. Clones are partly lost; checked studies trace under half to an unresolved V gene and leave the rest unexplained. The record for this sample contains more than 45,000 clones. The ten top clones hold over 9% of the sample. The source material was PBMCs. These receptor sequences come from a woman aged 25 to 39 in good health and CMV-seropositive.

The chain recombines TRBV6-1 with TRBJ1-5; no reliable D call. V was shortened by 6 bases and J by 1 base, with 7 bases between the two germline ends. The germline gives CDR1 MNHNS, CDR2 SASEGT. The CDR3 runs to 13 residues. CDR3 protein: CASRIESNQPQHF. The CDR3 bases are TGTGCCAGCAGGATAGAGAGCAATCAGCCCCAGCATTTT.

The rearrangement uses TRBV4-1 and TRBJ1-1, with TRBD1 matching over 10 bases. V trimming: 6 bases; J trimming: 0 bases; junction bases outside the gene matches: 10. The CDR3 spans 17 residues. Looked up from germline, CDR1 is MGHRA and CDR2 is YSYEKL. The CDR3 reads CASRRGQGRSLNTEAFF. Here the CDR3 DNA reads TGCGCCAGCAGGCGGGGACAGGGGCGCTCCCTGAACACTGAAGCTTTCTTT.